The entry below gives a single T cell receptor (beta chain) sequence along with its context. Repeated repertoire sampling spanned the course of chemoradiotherapy. This table comes from immunoSEQ multiplex PCR, and its TCRdb copy is limited to in-frame clones, with some not included. The table lists about 1,800 clones, 86% of them singletons. With 1 base clipped from V and 7 bases from J, the junction kept 7 bases outside the gene matches. Looked up from germline, CDR1 is LGHNA and CDR2 is YNFKEQ. The CDR3 consists of 16 residues. This record belongs to a study of chemoradiotherapy in HPV16-positive cancers.

The V and J genes are TRBV4-2 and TRBJ2-2; 9 positions agree with TRBD2. The source was tumor tissue, collected from a patient who underwent chemoradiotherapy. The source is a human donor with HPV-associated anogenital cancer. The CDR3 DNA follows: TGTGCCAGCAGCCAAGGGTTAGCGGGGGTTAGCGGGGAGCTGTTTTTT. The encoded protein is CASSQGLAGVSGELFF.